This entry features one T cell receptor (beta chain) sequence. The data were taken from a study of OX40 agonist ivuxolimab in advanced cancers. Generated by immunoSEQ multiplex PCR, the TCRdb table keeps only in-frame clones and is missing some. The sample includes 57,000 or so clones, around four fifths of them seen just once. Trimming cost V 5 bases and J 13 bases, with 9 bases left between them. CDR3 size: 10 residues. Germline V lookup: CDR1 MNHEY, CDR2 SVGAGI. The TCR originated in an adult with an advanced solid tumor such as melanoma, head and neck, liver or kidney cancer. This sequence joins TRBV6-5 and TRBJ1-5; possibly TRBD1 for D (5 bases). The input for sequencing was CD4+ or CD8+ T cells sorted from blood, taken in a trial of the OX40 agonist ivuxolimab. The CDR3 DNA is TGTGCCAGCAGTCAGACAGCTCAGCATTTT. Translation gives CASSQTAQHF.